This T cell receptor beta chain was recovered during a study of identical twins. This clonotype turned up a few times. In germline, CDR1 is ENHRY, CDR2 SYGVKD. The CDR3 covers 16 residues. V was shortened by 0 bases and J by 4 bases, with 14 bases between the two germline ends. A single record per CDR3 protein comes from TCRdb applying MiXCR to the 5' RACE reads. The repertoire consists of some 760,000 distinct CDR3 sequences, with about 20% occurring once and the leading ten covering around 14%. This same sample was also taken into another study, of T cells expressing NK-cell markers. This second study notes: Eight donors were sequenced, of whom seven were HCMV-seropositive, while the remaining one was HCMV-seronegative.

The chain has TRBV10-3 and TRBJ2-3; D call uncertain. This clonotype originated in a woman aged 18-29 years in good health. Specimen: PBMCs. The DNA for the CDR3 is TGTGCCATCAGTGAGTCGGGCAAGAAAGGAGCAGATACGCAGTATTTT. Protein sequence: CAISESGKKGADTQYF.